This is a list of T cell receptor beta chains from one sample in a study of cytomegalovirus exposure and HLA in healthy donors. Produced via immunoSEQ multiplex PCR; TCRdb's table is partial and in-frame only. The data hold some 150,000 clones, with 74% observed a single time. Sequencing input: PBMCs. All receptors come from a man between 18 and 29 years old in good health and CMV-seropositive. CDR3s leave out the opening cysteine and the closing phenylalanine or tryptophan.

TRBV7-2	TRBJ2-3	ASSRDRGTDTQY
TRBV7-2	TRBJ1-5	ASSLAEGAQH
TRBV29-1	.	SVARGGAYEQY
TRBV25-1	TRBJ1-1	ASSDDRRLNTEAF
TRBV10-3	TRBJ2-3	AISDWQGEDTQY
TRBV4-2	TRBJ1-2	ASSRDPTALNYGYT
TRBV28	TRBJ2-7	ASAGGTYEQY
TRBV4-2	TRBJ1-4	ASSHPQAESTNEKLF
TRBV11-2	TRBJ2-5	ASSFMVGLQETQY
TRBV2	TRBJ2-2	ASSPRTGRAGELF
TRBV9	TRBJ2-3	ASSVDGRDTDTQY
TRBV21-1	TRBJ1-1	ATAGGVTEAF
TRBV19	TRBJ1-1	ASSILTGRTEAF
TRBV11-2	TRBJ2-7	ASSHIRDRDRPYEQY
TRBV5-1	TRBJ2-3	ASSFGGRVDTQY
TRBV18	TRBJ2-1	ASSPSTSSNEQF
TRBV7-9	TRBJ2-7	ASSSQGGNYEQY
TRBV16	TRBJ1-5	ASSQSRLTGINQPQH
TRBV15	TRBJ1-5	ATSGRQGHMPQH
TRBV19	TRBJ1-5	ASSSGTGGGQPQH
TRBV7-2	TRBJ2-1	ASSLVGQGLDEQF
TRBV27	TRBJ1-5	ASSPGQGFQPQH
TRBV7-2	TRBJ2-3	ASSPDVHTDTQY
TRBV28	TRBJ1-5	ASSLTTGVDQPQH
TRBV6-5	TRBJ2-7	ASSYDSSSYEQY
TRBV15	TRBJ2-3	ATSRKRLAGGISTDTQY
TRBV28	TRBJ2-3	ASSLLSGSTDTQY
TRBV5-5	TRBJ2-1	ASSGGLAFYNEQF
TRBV7-9	TRBJ2-1	ASNEAGGGEQF
TRBV21-1	TRBJ2-3	ASSFGGYTQY
TRBV7-9	TRBJ1-2	ASSLRMGLDRGARGYT
TRBV30	TRBJ1-2	AWSVLGQGGDPFYGYT
TRBV6-1	TRBJ1-5	ASSEVGEDNQPQH
TRBV27	TRBJ2-1	ASRNTGEQF
TRBV6-5	TRBJ1-6	ASSLFPSYNSPLH
TRBV5-1	TRBJ2-5	ASSLRGLGETQY
TRBV7-9	TRBJ2-4	ASSLGPGLDGENIQY
TRBV25-1	TRBJ2-1	ASSAGDNSHEQF
TRBV11-3	TRBJ2-7	ASSLGQTGTYEQY
TRBV4-2	TRBJ2-3	ASSQPGLITDTQY
TRBV6-5	TRBJ1-3	ASSLQGAGNTIY
TRBV7-9	TRBJ1-4	ASSLRRTRGDEKLF
TRBV29-1	TRBJ2-3	SVAGASTDTQY
TRBV19	TRBJ2-7	ASSRGMVSYEQY
TRBV9	TRBJ2-1	ASSVRTGSKNEQF
TRBV14	TRBJ2-1	ASTQGRGLYNEQF
TRBV9	TRBJ1-1	ASSVVGQGALGTEAF
TRBV7-2	TRBJ2-5	ASSLSIWGEETQY